A single T cell receptor (beta chain) is shown here with its context. No antigen is known for it. This sample was taken from a study of read filtering for tumor transcriptome and immune sequencing. Study-level information: Among patients, roughly 17 were male and about 15 female, aged about 40 to 90 (mean approximately 71).

V gave up 0 bases and J gave up 2 bases; unmatched junction bases: 6. Germline CDR1 reads SGHKS; CDR2 reads YYEKEE (reference sequence). CDR3 length equals 16 residues. General study findings and limits: Even smaller IR-seq throughput identified most shared clonotypes. About 81.9% of IR-seq clonotypes had one read, totaling about 3.5% of reads; RNA-seq: roughly 76% and 46%.

The library was built from about 0.4 ug RNA with molecular barcoded adaptors for alpha/delta and beta/gamma chains. From the reads, TCRdb called clonotypes with MiXCR, one entry per CDR3 protein. The sample shows about 39,000 distinct CDR3 sequences, about 13% of them seen only once. Every patient had bone marrow sampled while the disease was active. The receptor was isolated from a donor aged 40 or older with multiple myeloma. The V and J genes are TRBV5-5 and TRBJ2-3, with 7 bases lining up with TRBD1. Material: a population of CD138-negative cells sorted from bone marrow. DNA of the CDR3: TGTGCCAGCAGCTTGGGTTTCGGGACAGCCACAGATACGCAGTATTTT. Protein: CASSLGFGTATDTQYF.